This entry is about one TCR beta chain. This clone's antigen is unknown. No much larger clone is present one base from it, and per-base qualities are unavailable. The entry originates in a study of blood T cells in healthy people across ages (dated by TCRdb to the mid-2010s). At the level of the whole study: In model experiments, roughly one uniquely barcoded TCR beta cDNA molecule per two T cells was captured by template switching. Age-related changes in TCR beta repertoire diversity were measured in the study by deep sequencing normalized with unique cDNA molecular identifiers. Two additional independent replicas of 1 million unique cDNA reads from the same blood draw were analyzed for two donors (one aged 18 to 30 and one aged 80 or older). Donors were grouped into four age groups: young (average roughly 17 years), middle-aged (over 35), aged (approximately 58) and long-lived (just over 80).

What the work shows at the level of the full study, not this receptor alone: Estimates of total diversity from one million sequenced T cells were regarded as lower bounds and underestimates. Compared with the aged group, the long-lived group had more naive CD4+ T cells, fewer expanded clones and increased TCR diversity, a pattern suggesting age selection. Donor CMV infection status was unknown, potentially confounding age-related changes in expanded clonotypes. A strong correlation was found between observed TCR beta diversity and the percentage of naive T cells measured by flow cytometry. Bulk unsorted PBMC profiling prevented conclusive comparison of naive and antigen-experienced compartments. As age increased, observed TCR beta diversity per million T cells dropped in a roughly linear way, and a significant reduction was already evident by age 40.

The donors were 40 or so Caucasian individuals from Russia, aged 6 to 90 years, who were systemically healthy. Around 10 milliliters of peripheral blood were collected from each donor into EDTA-treated Vacutainer tubes. Ficoll-Paque density-gradient centrifugation was used to isolate PBMCs, with at least 7 million per sample. Total RNA was extracted from PBMCs with Trizol reagent, with at least 5 micrograms obtained per sample. Naive CD45RAhigh/CD27high T cell percentages were measured by flow cytometry on a PBMC aliquot from every donor. From the germline V gene (reference sequence), CDR1 is LNHNV and CDR2 is YYDKDF. V loses 8 bases of germline sequence and J loses 6 bases, and the interval between the two ends is 14 bases. From cysteine to phenylalanine, the CDR3 is 13 amino acids long. Only the CDR3 region is kept as DNA, spanning 39 bases read in frame from base 1. Preparation of the library involved 5' RACE. The sequencing machine was an Illumina HiSeq 2500. A second PCR of roughly 6 to 11 cycles was run with a J-beta primer mix and a sample-barcoded 5' primer. Each TCR beta cDNA molecule received a unique molecular identifier from a template-switch 5' adaptor carrying 12 random nucleotides. Each sample yielded at least 2.5 million CDR3-containing paired-end reads. All of the RNA was converted into first-strand cDNA using the Mint cDNA synthesis kit, with a TRBC-specific oligonucleotide serving as the primer. Following uracil-DNA glycosylase treatment, all cDNA underwent a first 18-cycle PCR with the universal primers M1SS and BC2_uni_R. The paper's processing steps were these. Each sample was normalized by randomly selecting 1 million high-quality reads, each carrying a distinct molecular identifier. Instead of being binned into consensus sequences, reads with shared molecular identifiers were discarded. MiTCR, run with a Q25 quality threshold and the strictest error-elimination algorithm, handled CDR3 identification, clonotype clustering and error correction. Lower-bound total TCR beta diversity was estimated with a nonparametric unseen species model using Euler transformation. TCRdb itself trimmed the public reads at Q25 with fastp, ran MiXCR and retained productive beta chains. Every CDR3 protein is listed once, alongside the most common genes and DNA of its rows. The V and J calls and clone size are TCRdb's, not the authors'. A total of around 800,000 distinct CDR3 sequences appear in this sample, about a quarter of them only once. Together, the top ten hold about 3% of the sample.

The same sample was also used in a study of T cells of mothers and their children. That second report states: Donors were nine systemically healthy Caucasian individuals: three mothers and their six children. cDNA synthesis used all of the extracted RNA, with approximately 1.4 ug of RNA in each 15 ul reaction. In the second PCR, sample barcodes and 2-4 random nucleotides were introduced via the M1S primer. More than 8 million TCR beta CDR3 reads were obtained from each mother, and some 3 million reads were obtained from each child. In both related and unrelated pairs, thymic selection shapes the output of TCR recombination in a similar way, with inherited differences having only a minor effect. Normalized repertoire overlap was always found to be slightly, but never significantly, higher in related mother-child pairs than in unrelated mother-child pairs. With a sensitivity of roughly 93 clones per million clonotypes, no persistent microchimeric T cell clones were detected. Deep NGS was used in the study to compare the TCR beta repertoires of mothers and children and to look for features that separate related mother-child pairs from unrelated individuals. Mothers averaged approximately 41 +/- 4 years of age and children averaged roughly 11 +/- 4 years. After adapter ligation with NEBNext reagents, the libraries were sequenced on Illumina HiSeq 2000 with 100+100 nt paired-end reads. Mother and child libraries were prepared a month apart and sequenced in separate runs to prevent cross-contamination. For each donor, between about 500,000 and 2,000,000 distinct TCR beta clonotypes were identified. Naive TCR beta clonotypes were estimated from low-frequency clonotypes matched to each donor's FACS-determined naive share, without sorting.

The origin of this receptor is a boy aged 5-17 years in good health. This sequence uses TRBV15 and TRBJ1-5, and perhaps TRBD1 as D gene, on 5 matching bases. The specimen sequenced was blood. The bases are TGTGCCACCGCCAACCGGGACGGTCAGCCCCAGCATTTT. The resulting protein is CATANRDGQPQHF.